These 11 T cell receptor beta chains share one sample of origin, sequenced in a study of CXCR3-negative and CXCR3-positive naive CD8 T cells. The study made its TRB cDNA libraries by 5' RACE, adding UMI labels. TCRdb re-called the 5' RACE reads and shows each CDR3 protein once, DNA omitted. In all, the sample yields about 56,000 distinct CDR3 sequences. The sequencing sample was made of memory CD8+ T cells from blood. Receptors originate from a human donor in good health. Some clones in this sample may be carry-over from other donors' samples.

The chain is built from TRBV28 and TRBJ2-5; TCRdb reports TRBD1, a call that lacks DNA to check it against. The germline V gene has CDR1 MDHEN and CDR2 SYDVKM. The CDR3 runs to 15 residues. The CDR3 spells CASRWTGLDEETQYF. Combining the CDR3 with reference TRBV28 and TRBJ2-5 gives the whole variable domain DVKVTQSSRYLVKRTGEKVFLECVQDMDHENMFWYRQDPGLGLRLIYFSYDVKMKEKGDIPEGYSVSREKKERFSLILESASTNQTSMYLCASRWTGLDEETQYFGPGTRLLVL.

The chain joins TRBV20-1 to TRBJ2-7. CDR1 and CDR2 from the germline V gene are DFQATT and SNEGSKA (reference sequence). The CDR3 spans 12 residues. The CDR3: CSARDFEYEQYF.

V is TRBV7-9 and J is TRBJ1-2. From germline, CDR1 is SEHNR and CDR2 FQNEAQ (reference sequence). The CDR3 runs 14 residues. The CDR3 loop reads CASSLSATNYGYTF. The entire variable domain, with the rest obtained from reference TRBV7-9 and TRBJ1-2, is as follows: DTGVSQNPRHKITKRGQNVTFRCDPISEHNRLYWYRQTLGQGPEFLTYFQNEAQLEKSRLLSDRFSAERPKGSFSTLEIQRTEQGDSAMYLCASSLSATNYGYTFGSGTRLTVV.

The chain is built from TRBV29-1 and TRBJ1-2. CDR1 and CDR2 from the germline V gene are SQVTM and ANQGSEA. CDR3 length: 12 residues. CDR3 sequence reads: CSVEESALGYTF.

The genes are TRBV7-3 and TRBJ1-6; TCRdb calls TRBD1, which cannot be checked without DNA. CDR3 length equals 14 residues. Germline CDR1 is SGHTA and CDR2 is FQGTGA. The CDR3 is CASSSTGSDSPLHF.

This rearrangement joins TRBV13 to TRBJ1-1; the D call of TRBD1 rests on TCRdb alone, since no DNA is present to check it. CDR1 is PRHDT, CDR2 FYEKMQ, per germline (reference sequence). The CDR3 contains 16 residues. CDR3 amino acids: CASSSTPGTMNTEAFF.

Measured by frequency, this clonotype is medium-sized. The CDR3 is CATSRDAGSYNEQFF. The V gene is TRBV15, the J gene TRBJ2-1; TCRdb names TRBD2, which stays unverified in the absence of DNA. The germline V gene encodes CDR1 LNHNV and CDR2 YYDKDF (reference sequence). The CDR3 is made up of 15 amino acids.

This CDR3 reads CASSPWGIHSGNTIYF. The chain uses TRBV28 and TRBJ1-3; with no DNA, the TCRdb D assignment of TRBD1 cannot be verified. CDR1 MDHEN and CDR2 SYDVKM come from the germline V gene. The CDR3 length is 16 residues.

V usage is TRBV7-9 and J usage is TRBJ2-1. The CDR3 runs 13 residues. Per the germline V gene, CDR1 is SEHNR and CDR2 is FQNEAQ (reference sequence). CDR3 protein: CASSLREAHEQFF. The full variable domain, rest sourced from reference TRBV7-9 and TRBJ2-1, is DTGVSQNPRHKITKRGQNVTFRCDPISEHNRLYWYRQTLGQGPEFLTYFQNEAQLEKSRLLSDRFSAERPKGSFSTLEIQRTEQGDSAMYLCASSLREAHEQFFGPGTRLTVL.

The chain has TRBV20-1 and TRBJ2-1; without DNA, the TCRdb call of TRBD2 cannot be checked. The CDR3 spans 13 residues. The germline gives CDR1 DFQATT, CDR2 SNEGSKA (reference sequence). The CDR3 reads CSVSSGRGDEQFF.

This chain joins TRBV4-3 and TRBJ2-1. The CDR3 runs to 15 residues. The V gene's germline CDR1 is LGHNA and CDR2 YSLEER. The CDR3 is CASSQDEGTYNEQFF.